A single sample gave rise to the 18 T cell receptor beta chains below, sequenced in a study of long-term antiretroviral therapy in people with HIV. The run of the v3.0 immunoSEQ assay was at survey level. Sequencing used immunoSEQ multiplex PCR; TCRdb keeps in-frame clones, though not all of them. Of tens of thousands of clones in the sample, roughly 84% were seen once. The sequenced sample was unsorted PBMCs, obtained 0.4 years after starting antiretroviral therapy. These receptors were collected from a man younger than 30 with HIV.

V usage is TRBV15 and J usage is TRBJ2-1, with a tentative D call TRBD2 (6 bases). V was shortened by 1 base and J by 7 bases, with 17 bases between the two germline ends. Germline V gives CDR1 LNHNV, CDR2 YYDKDF (reference sequence). This CDR3 contains 16 residues. DNA of the CDR3: TGTGCCACCAGCAGAGGCTTGGACTACTCAGATAATGAGCAGTTCTTC. Protein: CATSRGLDYSDNEQFF.

On this clone: At one boundary the junction diverges from the germline segment, which might be a read error. The gene calls are TRBV7-7 and TRBJ2-1; D may be TRBD1 or TRBD2 (5 bases each). The CDR3 is 13 residues long. CDR1 and CDR2 from the germline V gene are SSHAT and FNYEAQ (reference sequence). CDR3 DNA: TGTGCTAGCAGCTTAGAGGGGCAAGCTGAGCAGTTCTTC. This translates into CASSLEGQAEQFF.

The chain couples TRBV25-1 to TRBJ1-1; D remains unclear. V lost 0 bases to trimming and J lost 0 bases, with 11 bases between them. CDR3 length equals 16 residues. From germline, CDR1 is MGHDK and CDR2 SYGVNS. CDR3 bases: TGTGCCAGCAGTGAATACCCAAGAGACCTGAACACTGAAGCTTTCTTT. The encoded protein is CASSEYPRDLNTEAFF.

This sequence joins TRBV2 and TRBJ2-7; D may be TRBD1 (6 bases). CDR1 is SNHLY and CDR2 is FYNNEI in the germline V gene. This CDR3 has 12 residues. The V and J ends lost 8 bases and 2 bases respectively, with 10 bases between them. The CDR3 region is CASLDSPYEQYF. CDR3 DNA sequence: TGTGCCAGCCTGGACAGTCCCTACGAGCAGTACTTC.

This clone was counted between two and nine times. This chain joins TRBV4-1 and TRBJ2-7; 9 positions match TRBD1. J was trimmed by 3 bases and V by 0 bases; bases with no gene match: 12. CDR1 and CDR2 from the germline V gene are MGHRA and YSYEKL. The CDR3 runs 18 residues. CDR3 residues: CASSQEIGSGQGNYEQYF. CDR3 DNA sequence: TGCGCCAGCAGCCAAGAGATTGGCTCGGGACAGGGTAACTACGAGCAGTACTTC.

This chain joins TRBV6-5 and TRBJ1-5; the D is unclear. Germline V gives CDR1 MNHEY, CDR2 SVGAGI. There are 14 residues in the CDR3. V was clipped by 6 bases and J by 0 bases, with 9 bases between them. In nucleotides, the CDR3 is TGTGCCAGCAGGCGACGGTATAGCAATCAGCCCCAGCATTTT. Protein product: CASRRRYSNQPQHF.

This chain joins TRBV19 and TRBJ2-2; 8 bases are shared with TRBD1. The germline V gene encodes CDR1 LNHDA and CDR2 SQIVND (reference sequence). V was clipped by 5 bases and J by 4 bases; unmatched bases: 9. CDR3 length equals 16 residues. CDR3 nucleotide sequence: TGTGCCAGTAGTGCAACGACAGGGGTAGGCACCGGGGAGCTGTTTTTT. Encoded protein: CASSATTGVGTGELFF.

This sequence joins TRBV4-1 and TRBJ1-1; D remains ambiguous. CDR3 length equals 14 residues. Germline lookup yields CDR1 MGHRA and CDR2 YSYEKL. The ends were cut back, 1 base at V and 2 bases at J, with 8 bases in the middle. The CDR3 DNA follows: TGCGCCAGCAGCCAAGTGGCCCGAAACACTGAAGCTTTCTTT. Protein: CASSQVARNTEAFF.

The chain links TRBV7-2 to TRBJ1-1; D not certain. CDR1 and CDR2 (germline): SGHTA, FQGNSA. Trimming shortened V by 1 base and J by 7 bases, and 10 bases separated the two germline ends. This CDR3 spans 13 amino acids. The CDR3 DNA is TGTGCCAGCAGCTTAGGTGCGGGGTTTGAAGCTTTCTTT. It yields the protein CASSLGAGFEAFF.

This clone ranks as medium-sized. The V call is TRBV4-3, the J call TRBJ2-1, with 11 bases that match TRBD2. V gave up 4 bases and J gave up 5 bases; unmatched junction bases: 4. Germline V gene data show CDR1 as LGHNA and CDR2 as YSLEER. There are 15 residues in the CDR3. CDR3 sequence: CASSPGLAANNEQFF. The CDR3 region has the DNA TGCGCCAGCAGCCCGGGACTAGCGGCCAACAATGAGCAGTTCTTC.

The chain is built from TRBV9 and TRBJ1-2; the D gene is possibly TRBD1 (6 bases). There are 14 residues in the CDR3. The germline V gene encodes CDR1 SGDLS and CDR2 YYNGEE. With 0 bases removed from V and 3 bases from J, the gap between germline ends came to 9 bases. CDR3 bases: TGTGCCAGCAGCGTAGGGGCAGGGGACTATGGCTACACCTTC. It codes for CASSVGAGDYGYTF. Looking up the rest from reference TRBV9 and TRBJ1-2 gives the full variable domain: DSGVTQTPKHLITATGQRVTLRCSPRSGDLSVYWYQQSLDQGLQFLIQYYNGEERAKGNILERFSAQQFPDLHSELNLSSLELGDSALYFCASSVGAGDYGYTFGSGTRLTVV.

The V gene is TRBV5-6, the J gene TRBJ1-6, with 8 bases lining up with TRBD1. This CDR3 has 15 residues. The V gene end was trimmed by 2 bases and the J gene end by 6 bases; junction bases not matched to a gene: 4. CDR1 and CDR2 (germline): SGHDT, YYEEEE. CDR3: CASSFRDRGNSPLHF. The CDR3 DNA sequence: TGTGCCAGCAGCTTTCGCGACAGGGGTAATTCACCCCTCCACTTT.

The CDR3 sequence is CASSQDTRGWSYEQYF. The DNA of the CDR3 is TGTGCCAGCAGCCAAGATACGAGGGGGTGGTCCTACGAGCAGTACTTC. The V call is TRBV14, the J call TRBJ2-7; the D gene is possibly TRBD1 (6 bases). In germline, CDR1 is SGHDN, CDR2 FVKESK. V lost 0 bases and J lost 1, with 13 bases in between. The CDR3 consists of 16 residues.

The chain recombines TRBV9 with TRBJ2-1, with TRBD2 matching 10 bases. The length of the CDR3 is 20 residues. Unmatched junction bases numbered 20, after V lost 4 bases and J lost 4 bases. Germline CDR1 is SGDLS and CDR2 is YYNGEE. CDR3 in amino acids: CASSIGLVRDPSGSYNEQFF. In DNA form, the CDR3 reads TGTGCCAGCAGCATAGGACTAGTGAGGGATCCTAGCGGGAGTTACAATGAGCAGTTCTTC.

The rearrangement uses TRBV18 and TRBJ2-7, with 8 bases lining up with TRBD1. V lost 0 bases and J lost 4; bases outside the gene matches: 8. CDR3 size: 16 residues. CDR1 and CDR2 from the germline V gene are KGHSH and LQKENI. The CDR3 nucleotides read TGTGCCAGCTCACCACCGAGTGGCAGGGGGCGATACGAGCAGTACTTC. Its translation is CASSPPSGRGRYEQYF.

V usage is TRBV5-6 and J usage is TRBJ2-1, with TRBD1 matching over 7 bases. Germline lookup yields CDR1 SGHDT and CDR2 YYEEEE. The V and J ends lost 2 bases and 4 bases, in that order; junction bases with no gene match: 9. The CDR3 covers 16 residues. The CDR3 reads CASSLGPGTDYNEQFF. The CDR3 nucleotides are TGTGCCAGCAGCTTAGGACCCGGGACAGATTACAATGAGCAGTTCTTC. Drawing the rest from reference TRBV5-6 and TRBJ2-1, the complete variable domain is DAGVTQSPTHLIKTRGQQVTLRCSPKSGHDTVSWYQQALGQGPQFIFQYYEEEERQRGNFPDRFSGHQFPNYSSELNVNALLLGDSALYLCASSLGPGTDYNEQFFGPGTRLTVL.

The rearrangement uses TRBV19 and TRBJ2-7; 10 bases fit TRBD2. The CDR3 loop spans 14 amino acids. V gave up 5 bases and J gave up 7 bases; unmatched junction bases: 8. Germline CDR1 reads LNHDA; CDR2 reads SQIVND (reference sequence). CDR3 region: CASSVSSGGREQYF. CDR3 DNA: TGTGCCAGTAGTGTGTCTAGCGGGGGTAGAGAGCAGTACTTC.

V gene TRBV10-3 combines with J gene TRBJ2-5, with D possibly TRBD2 on 5 matching bases. The length of the CDR3 is 14 residues. Germline V lookup: CDR1 ENHRY, CDR2 SYGVKD. Trimming took 6 bases from V and 5 from J, leaving 16 bases between them. CDR3 loop: CAIRKTTTGETQYF. Here the CDR3 DNA reads TGTGCCATCAGAAAGACCACGACGGGGGAGACCCAGTACTTC.